The sequence of this T cell receptor (beta chain) was determined in a study of tumor and adjacent non-tumor tissue in lung cancer. Study as a whole: Patients were aged roughly 30 to 76, about 10 men and roughly five women, stage I to III.

Trimming removed 2 bases from V and 3 bases from J; junction bases left unmatched: 18. The CDR3 is 20 amino acids. Germline V gives CDR1 LGHNA, CDR2 YSLEER. RNA was extracted from bulk tissue without any cell sorting. Three rounds of nested PCR, following a modified ARM-PCR protocol, produced the TCRbeta library. TCRdb fed the multiplex PCR reads into MiXCR, producing one record per CDR3 protein. The sample holds fewer than 120,000 distinct CDR3 sequences, under 90% seen once. Worth noting for this clonotype: Its antigen is still unknown.

The study's findings and limits: TCR diversity was significantly greater in tumor than normal lung tissue. Normal lung showed higher cumulative top 100 clone frequency than tumor. Higher tumor TCR diversity was associated with shorter survival.

The TCR sequence derives from a man between 65 and 85 years old with non-small cell lung cancer. The rearrangement joins TRBV4-3 to TRBJ2-1, with 8 positions matching TRBD2. Sample: lung tumor tissue. CDR3 DNA: TGCGCCAGCAGCCAATTCACTACTTCCGGGACTAGGGAGGTCTACAATGAGCAGTTCTTC. Translating it yields CASSQFTTSGTREVYNEQFF.